The text below deals with one T cell receptor (beta chain). The data belong to a study of blood T cell repertoires in COVID-19. The wider study: Acute and convalescent COVID-19 samples came from the United States, Italy and Spain. PBMCs, B-cell-depleted T cells, or T cells were the source of the cDNA or gDNA that made up the material.

Authors' data handling: It was from reference gene primer amplification that nucleated cell counts were estimated. TCRdb keeps only in-frame clones here, not all; method: immunoSEQ multiplex PCR. V and J calls and clone size follow that table, whereas D and trimming were derived from the DNA. The data hold about 120,000 clones, with 85% observed a single time. The TCR comes from an elderly man with active or convalescent COVID-19. Sequencing was performed on peripheral blood.

The CDR3, as DNA: TGTGCCAGCAGCCCTTATAGTGGATACAGGGCTGGCTACACCTTC. Translating it yields CASSPYSGYRAGYTF. The chain joins TRBV5-6 to TRBJ1-2; weak D call: TRBD1 (6 bases). Germline CDR1 is SGHDT and CDR2 is YYEEEE. Trimming took 4 bases from V and 7 from J, leaving 20 bases between them. This CDR3 has 15 residues.